The 21 T cell receptor beta chains below come from one sample, sequenced in a study of blood T cell repertoires in COVID-19 (dated by TCRdb to about 2020). Libraries were constructed by the immunoSEQ multiplex PCR assay. TCRdb carries this immuneACCESS record with in-frame sequences only. Its versions omit some clonotypes, under half of them owing to an unresolved V gene in the studies checked, with the rest unexplained. The table for this sample lists 250,000 to 300,000 clones; around 86% of them were counted only once. The ten largest clones add up to around 3.6% of the sample. What was sequenced was peripheral blood. The source of these receptors is a man aged 18 to 30 with active or convalescent COVID-19.

The chain recombines TRBV7-9 with TRBJ2-3; 15 nucleotides align to TRBD2. V dropped 5 bases and J dropped 5; count of bases not matched to a gene: 11. From germline, CDR1 is SEHNR and CDR2 FQNEAQ (reference sequence). The CDR3 has 18 residues. The CDR3 protein is CASSPGTSGGRMGDTQYF. The CDR3 DNA sequence: TGTGCCAGCAGCCCGGGGACTAGCGGGGGGAGAATGGGAGATACGCAGTATTTT.

For the CDR3, the DNA is TGCGCCAGCAGCTCAACCTACAGGGGAAGCACCGGGGAGCTGTTTTTT. Translating it yields CASSSTYRGSTGELFF. The chain couples TRBV5-1 to TRBJ2-2, with 7 positions matching TRBD1. The V and J ends lost 3 bases and 4 bases, in that order; junction bases with no gene match: 9. CDR1 is SGHRS and CDR2 is YFSETQ in the germline V gene. CDR3 length: 16 amino acids.

This rearrangement joins TRBV6-2 or TRBV6-3 to TRBJ2-7; perhaps TRBD1 as D (6 bases). CDR1 and CDR2 from the germline V gene are MNHEY and SVGEGT. The V end lost 2 bases, the J end lost 4 bases, and 18 bases lay between the germline ends. CDR3 length: 16 amino acids. CDR3 sequence (DNA): TGTGCCAGCAGTTACCTCAAGAAACAGGGTACATACGAGCAGTACTTC. This encodes CASSYLKKQGTYEQYF.

This chain links TRBV5-4 with TRBJ2-1; possible D gene TRBD2, 7 bases. Per the germline V gene, CDR1 is SGHNT and CDR2 is YYREEE (reference sequence). V shed 4 bases and J shed 6 bases, with 17 bases lying between them. This CDR3 is 15 amino acids long. CDR3 region: CASSPGGRSSNEQFF. The CDR3 DNA is TGTGCCAGCAGCCCCGGGGGGCGATCGTCCAATGAGCAGTTCTTC.

This sequence joins TRBV18 and TRBJ2-2; tentatively, D is TRBD1 (6 bases). Germline V gene sequence: CDR1 KGHSH, CDR2 LQKENI. Trimming cost V 1 base and J 6 bases, with 15 bases left between them. The CDR3 length is 16 residues. Here the CDR3 reads CASSPRAGVVPGELFF. In DNA form, the CDR3 reads TGTGCCAGCTCACCACGGGCAGGGGTCGTTCCCGGGGAGCTGTTTTTT.

CDR3 residues: CASRAGGYGYTF. The CDR3 bases are TGTGCCAGCAGGGCGGGGGGATATGGCTACACCTTC. J is TRBJ1-2 and V is TRBV2, with D possibly being TRBD1 (5 bases). V dropped 6 bases and J dropped 5 bases, with 10 bases sitting between them. The CDR3 loop spans 12 amino acids. CDR1 SNHLY and CDR2 FYNNEI come from the germline V gene.

This clone was detected only a few times. The rearrangement links TRBV12-3 or TRBV12-4 to TRBJ1-6; unclear D gene. Trimming stripped 6 bases from V and 5 bases from J, with 5 bases between. CDR3 size: 12 residues. CDR3 protein: CASSLNNSPLHF. The CDR3 DNA reads as TGTGCCAGCAGCCTTAATAATTCACCCCTCCACTTT.

The gene calls are TRBV6-2 or TRBV6-3 and TRBJ1-4; D might be TRBD1 (5 bases). CDR1 MNHEY and CDR2 SVGEGT come from the germline V gene. CDR3 length: 16 amino acids. With 3 bases removed from V and 4 bases from J, the gap between germline ends came to 15 bases. For the CDR3, the DNA is TGTGCCAGCAGTTATCGCCCGACGGGACTTAATGAAAAACTGTTTTTT. Its protein product is CASSYRPTGLNEKLFF.

The chain employs TRBV25-1 and TRBJ2-5; 7 bases are shared with TRBD1. CDR1 is MGHDK and CDR2 is SYGVNS in the germline V gene. CDR3 length equals 15 residues. The V segment lost 4 bases and the J segment 5 bases; nucleotides outside the gene matches: 10. This CDR3 is CASSGTQTGVETQYF. DNA for the CDR3: TGTGCCAGCAGTGGGACGCAAACAGGGGTGGAGACCCAGTACTTC.

V gene TRBV6-6 combines with J gene TRBJ1-5, with D maybe TRBD1 (5 bases). The germline V and J ends were trimmed by 2 bases and 6 bases, with 11 bases remaining between them. Looked up from germline, CDR1 is MNHNY and CDR2 is SVGAGI (reference sequence). The CDR3 runs 14 residues. Here the CDR3 DNA reads TGTGCCAGCAGTTACGGGTTAGGGGTTCAGCCCCAGCATTTT. The encoded protein is CASSYGLGVQPQHF.

The rearrangement uses TRBV3-1 (or the pseudogene TRBV3-2) and TRBJ2-5, with 7 bases identical to TRBD1. J gave up 4 bases and V 5 bases, and 10 bases lay outside the gene matches. The CDR3 consists of 15 residues. In germline, CDR1 is LGHDT, CDR2 YNNKEL (reference sequence). The CDR3 loop is CASSYNTGVGETQYF. The CDR3, as DNA: TGTGCCAGCAGCTACAATACAGGGGTAGGAGAGACCCAGTACTTC.

This chain joins TRBV19 and TRBJ2-7; 8 positions agree with TRBD1. The CDR3 has 14 amino acids. V was pared by 6 bases and J by 0 bases, with 4 bases of the junction left unmatched. Germline-derived CDR1 and CDR2 are LNHDA and SQIVND (reference sequence). The CDR3 bases are TGTGCCAGTAGCGTCAGGGGGCCCTCCTACGAGCAGTACTTC. This gives the protein CASSVRGPSYEQYF.

This rearrangement joins TRBV6-2 or TRBV6-3 to TRBJ2-7; D possibly corresponds to TRBD1 (6 bases). The CDR3 is 13 residues long. Germline CDR1 is MNHEY and CDR2 is SVGEGT. With 5 bases removed from V and 3 bases from J, the gap between germline ends came to 11 bases. Here the CDR3 reads CASSSWTVYEQYF. Here the CDR3 DNA reads TGTGCCAGCAGTAGCTGGACAGTCTACGAGCAGTACTTC.

The V and J genes are TRBV18 and TRBJ2-1; TRBD2 is a possible D gene (5 bases). Between the trimmed V and J ends, which lost 2 bases and 1 base, there was a span of 9 bases. Germline V gene sequence: CDR1 KGHSH, CDR2 LQKENI. CDR3 length equals 15 residues. The CDR3 DNA reads TGTGCCAGCTCACCAGGGAGTGGGTCCTACAATGAGCAGTTCTTC. It yields the protein CASSPGSGSYNEQFF.

The chain has TRBV6-5 and TRBJ1-3, with a weak D call TRBD1 (6 bases). This CDR3 contains 12 residues. Trimming stripped 8 bases from V and 2 bases from J, with 7 bases between. Germline loops: CDR1 MNHEY, CDR2 SVGAGI. CDR3 in DNA: TGTGCCAGCCAGGGGCCTGGAAACACCATATATTTT. It yields the protein CASQGPGNTIYF.

The chain recombines TRBV28 with TRBJ2-2; D gene ambiguous. Trimming took 7 bases from V and 1 from J, leaving 7 bases between them. The CDR3 is 13 amino acids. Germline CDR1 MDHEN, CDR2 SYDVKM. CDR3 nucleotide sequence: TGTGCCAGCACTAACAGGAACACCGGGGAGCTGTTTTTT. It is translated as CASTNRNTGELFF.

In nucleotides, the CDR3 is TGTGCCAGCAGTTCAGGTGTCGTGCGTGGTACTAGCGGGGGGTATTCCTACGAGCAGTACTTC. Translation: CASSSGVVRGTSGGYSYEQYF. The J gene is TRBJ2-7, the V gene TRBV28; 12 nucleotides align to TRBD2. J was trimmed by 1 base and V by 4 bases; bases with no gene match: 20. There are 21 residues in the CDR3. Germline CDR1 is MDHEN and CDR2 is SYDVKM.

J is TRBJ2-3 and V is TRBV11-2; 11 positions match TRBD2. CDR1 is SGHAT and CDR2 is FQNNGV in the germline V gene. CDR3 size: 14 residues. The junction had 4 bases not matched to a gene; V was cut back by 5 bases and J by 6 bases. The CDR3 coding sequence is TGTGCCAGCAGCCCACGACTAGCGGGGGATACGCAGTATTTT. Its translation: CASSPRLAGDTQYF. The variable domain in full, with the rest retrieved from reference TRBV11-2 and TRBJ2-3, is EAGVAQSPRYKIIEKRQSVAFWCNPISGHATLYWYQQILGQGPKLLIQFQNNGVVDDSQLPKDRFSAERLKGVDSTLKIQPAKLEDSAVYLCASSPRLAGDTQYFGPGTRLTVL.

This rearrangement joins TRBV11-3 to TRBJ2-1, with TRBD2 identical over 8 bases. The CDR3 has 14 amino acids. J lost 8 bases, V lost 6 bases, and 9 bases had no gene match. Germline CDR1 is SGHNT and CDR2 is YENEEA. In DNA, the CDR3 is TGTGCCAGCAGTCTCGGGAGGGCTACACATGAGCAGTTCTTC. This sequence encodes CASSLGRATHEQFF.

This clone has only one observation. The chain is built from TRBV28 and TRBJ2-1; possibly TRBD1 for D (7 bases). The CDR3 consists of 16 residues. Trimming took 7 bases from V and 9 from J, leaving 25 bases between them. Per germline, CDR1 MDHEN and CDR2 SYDVKM. The CDR3 sequence: CASISGTVGGTGEQFF. CDR3 nucleotides: TGTGCCAGCATCTCCGGGACAGTCGGGGGTACGGGTGAGCAGTTCTTC.

The V call is TRBV12-2, the J call TRBJ2-4; TRBD2 is the table's D call, not checked against the DNA. TRBV12-2 is a listed pseudogene. This CDR3 comprises 15 residues. DNA of the CDR3: TGTGCAAGTCGCCTCTGTAGGGACTTCAAAAACATTCAGTACTTC. This sequence encodes CASRLCRDFKNIQYF.